The following is a T cell receptor (beta chain) sequence with its context. Sequencing was performed with immunoSEQ multiplex PCR; in TCRdb, only in-frame clones are kept and a portion is missing. This table has 130,000 or so clones, roughly 92% appearing once. The sample comes from a study of control samples from healthy donors and cancer patients. The TCR sequence derives from a man in his late teens or twenties in good health. What was sequenced was blood.

The CDR3 nucleotides are TGCAGTGCACCACAGGGCTCTGGCTACACCTTC. Its translation: CSAPQGSGYTF. The chain carries TRBV20-1 and TRBJ1-2; D might be TRBD1 (6 bases). V was pared by 6 bases and J by 7 bases, with 12 bases between. Germline V CDR1 and CDR2: DFQATT, SNEGSKA (reference sequence). This CDR3 has 11 residues.